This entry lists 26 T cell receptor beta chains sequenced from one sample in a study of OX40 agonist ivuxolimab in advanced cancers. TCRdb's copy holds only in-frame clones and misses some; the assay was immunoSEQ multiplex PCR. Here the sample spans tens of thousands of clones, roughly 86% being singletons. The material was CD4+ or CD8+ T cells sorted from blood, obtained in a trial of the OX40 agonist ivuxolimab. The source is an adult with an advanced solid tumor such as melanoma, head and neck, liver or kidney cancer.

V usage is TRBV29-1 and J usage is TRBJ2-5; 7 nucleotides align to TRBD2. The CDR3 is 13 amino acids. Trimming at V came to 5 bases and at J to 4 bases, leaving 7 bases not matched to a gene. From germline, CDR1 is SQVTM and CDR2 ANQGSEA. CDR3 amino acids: CSVSGGLGETQYF. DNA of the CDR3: TGCAGCGTTTCCGGGGGGTTAGGAGAGACCCAGTACTTC.

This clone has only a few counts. CDR3 amino acids: CASSFSGRAETQYF. The CDR3 DNA reads TGTGCCAGCAGTTTTAGCGGGAGGGCGGAGACCCAGTACTTC. The rearrangement joins TRBV27 to TRBJ2-5; 11 nucleotides agree with TRBD2. CDR1 and CDR2 from the germline V gene are MNHEY and SMNVEV (reference sequence). V dropped 3 bases and J dropped 5; count of bases not matched to a gene: 2. The CDR3 spans 14 residues.

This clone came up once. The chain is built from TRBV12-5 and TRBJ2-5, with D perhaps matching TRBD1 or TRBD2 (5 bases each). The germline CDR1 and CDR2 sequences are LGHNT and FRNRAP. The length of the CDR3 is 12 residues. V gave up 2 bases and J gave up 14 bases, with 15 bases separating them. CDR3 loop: CASGLRGGDVYF. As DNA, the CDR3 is TGTGCTAGTGGTTTGAGGGGTGGGGACGTTTACTTC.

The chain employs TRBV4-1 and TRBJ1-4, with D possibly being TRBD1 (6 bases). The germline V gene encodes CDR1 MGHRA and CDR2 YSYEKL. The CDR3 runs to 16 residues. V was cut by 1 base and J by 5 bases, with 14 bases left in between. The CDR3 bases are TGCGCCAGCAGCCAAGGTACAGACAGGTGGAATGAAAAACTGTTTTTT. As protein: CASSQGTDRWNEKLFF.

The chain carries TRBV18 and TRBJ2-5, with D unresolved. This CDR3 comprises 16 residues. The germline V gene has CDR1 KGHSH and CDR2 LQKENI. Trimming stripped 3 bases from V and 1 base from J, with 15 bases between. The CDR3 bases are TGTGCCAGCTCACCCCCCCTAGGAAGTGGCCAAGAGACCCAGTACTTC. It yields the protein CASSPPLGSGQETQYF.

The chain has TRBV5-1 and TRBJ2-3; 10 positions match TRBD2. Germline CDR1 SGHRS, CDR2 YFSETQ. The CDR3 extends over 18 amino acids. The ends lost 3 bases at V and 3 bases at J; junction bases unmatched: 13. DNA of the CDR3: TGCGCCAGCAGCTCCCCCGGGACTAGCGAACTTACGACAGATACGCAGTATTTT. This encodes CASSSPGTSELTTDTQYF.

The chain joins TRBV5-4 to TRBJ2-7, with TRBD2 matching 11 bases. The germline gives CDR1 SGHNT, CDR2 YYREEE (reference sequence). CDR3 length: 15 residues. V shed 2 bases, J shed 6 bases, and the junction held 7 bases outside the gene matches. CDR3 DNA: TGTGCCAGCAGCTTAAGCCTAGCGGGAGGTGGCGAGCAGTACTTC. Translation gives CASSLSLAGGGEQYF.

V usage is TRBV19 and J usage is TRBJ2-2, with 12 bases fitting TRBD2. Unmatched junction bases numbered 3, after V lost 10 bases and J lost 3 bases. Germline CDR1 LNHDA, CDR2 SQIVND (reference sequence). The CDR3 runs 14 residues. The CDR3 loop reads CATSSGRDTGELFF. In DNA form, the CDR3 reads TGTGCCACCTCTAGCGGGAGGGACACCGGGGAGCTGTTTTTT.

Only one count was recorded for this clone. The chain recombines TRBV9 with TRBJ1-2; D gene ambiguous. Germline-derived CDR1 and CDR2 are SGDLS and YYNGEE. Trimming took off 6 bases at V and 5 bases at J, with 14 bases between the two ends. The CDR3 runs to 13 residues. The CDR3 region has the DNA TGTGCCAGCAAGAGCCCCGGGGTTTATGGCTACACCTTC. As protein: CASKSPGVYGYTF.

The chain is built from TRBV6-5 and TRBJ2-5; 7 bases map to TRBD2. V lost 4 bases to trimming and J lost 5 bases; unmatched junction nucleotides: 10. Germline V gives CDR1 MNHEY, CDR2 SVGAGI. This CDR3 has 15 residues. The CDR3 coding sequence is TGTGCCAGCAGTTTCACGGGGGGAACTTATGAGACCCAGTACTTC. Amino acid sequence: CASSFTGGTYETQYF.

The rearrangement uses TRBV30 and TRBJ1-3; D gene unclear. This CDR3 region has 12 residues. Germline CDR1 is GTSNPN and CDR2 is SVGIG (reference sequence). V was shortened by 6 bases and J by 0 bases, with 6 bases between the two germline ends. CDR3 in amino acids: CACKISGNTIYF. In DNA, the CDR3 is TGTGCCTGTAAAATCTCTGGAAACACCATATATTTT. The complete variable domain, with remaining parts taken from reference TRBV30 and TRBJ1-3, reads SQTIHQWPATLVQPVGSPLSLECTVEGTSNPNLYWYRQAAGRGLQLLFYSVGIGQISSEVPQNLSASRPQDRQFILSSKKLLLSDSGFYLCACKISGNTIYFGEGSWLTVV.

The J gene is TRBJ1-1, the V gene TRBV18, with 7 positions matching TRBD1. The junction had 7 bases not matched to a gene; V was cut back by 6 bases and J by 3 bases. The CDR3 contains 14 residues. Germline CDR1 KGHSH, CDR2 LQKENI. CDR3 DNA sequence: TGTGCCAGCTCGCCGACAGGGTCTGACACTGAAGCTTTCTTT. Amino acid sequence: CASSPTGSDTEAFF.

The CDR3 sequence is CASSLRSTDTQYF. The CDR3 nucleotides read TGTGCCAGCAGCTTGCGGAGCACAGATACGCAGTATTTT. The chain employs TRBV5-8 and TRBJ2-3; D is unresolved. The CDR3 spans 13 residues. Germline V gene data show CDR1 as SGHTS and CDR2 as YDEGEE. Trimming removed 1 base at V and 0 bases at J, with 3 bases between.

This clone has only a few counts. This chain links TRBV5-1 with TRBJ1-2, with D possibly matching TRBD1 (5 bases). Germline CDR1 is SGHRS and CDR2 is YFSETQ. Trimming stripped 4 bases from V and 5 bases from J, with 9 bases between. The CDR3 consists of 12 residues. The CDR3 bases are TGCGCCAGCAGCAGGGGATCTTATGGCTACACCTTC. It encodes CASSRGSYGYTF.

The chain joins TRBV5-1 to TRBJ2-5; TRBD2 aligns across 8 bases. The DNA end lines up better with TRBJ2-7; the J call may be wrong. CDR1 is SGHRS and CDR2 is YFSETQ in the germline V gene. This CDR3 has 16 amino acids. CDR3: CASSLLSGTSYYEQYF. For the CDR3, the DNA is TGCGCCAGCAGCTTGCTTTCCGGGACTAGTTACTACGAGCAGTACTTC.

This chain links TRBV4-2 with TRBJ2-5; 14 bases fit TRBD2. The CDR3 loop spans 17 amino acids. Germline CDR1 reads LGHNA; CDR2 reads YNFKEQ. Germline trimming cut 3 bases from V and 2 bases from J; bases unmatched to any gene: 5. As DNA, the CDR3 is TGTGCCAGCAGCCAGGGACTAGCGGGGGCGGGTCAAGAGACCCAGTACTTC. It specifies CASSQGLAGAGQETQYF.

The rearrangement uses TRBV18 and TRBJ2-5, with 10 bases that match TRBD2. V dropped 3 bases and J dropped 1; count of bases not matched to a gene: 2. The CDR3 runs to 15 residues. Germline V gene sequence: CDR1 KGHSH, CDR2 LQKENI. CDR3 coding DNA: TGTGCCAGCTCACCGTCTAGCGGGGGCCAAGAGACCCAGTACTTC. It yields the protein CASSPSSGGQETQYF. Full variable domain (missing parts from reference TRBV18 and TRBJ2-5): NAGVMQNPRHLVRRRGQEARLRCSPMKGHSHVYWYRQLPEEGLKFMVYLQKENIIDESGMPKERFSAEFPKEGPSILRIQQVVRGDSAAYFCASSPSSGGQETQYFGPGTRLLVL.

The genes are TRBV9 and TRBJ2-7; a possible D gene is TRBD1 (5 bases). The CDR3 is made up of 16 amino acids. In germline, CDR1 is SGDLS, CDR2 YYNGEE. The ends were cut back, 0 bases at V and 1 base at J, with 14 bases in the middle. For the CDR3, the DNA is TGTGCCAGCAGCGTAGATCCCCACGACAGTTCCTACGAGCAGTACTTC. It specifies CASSVDPHDSSYEQYF.

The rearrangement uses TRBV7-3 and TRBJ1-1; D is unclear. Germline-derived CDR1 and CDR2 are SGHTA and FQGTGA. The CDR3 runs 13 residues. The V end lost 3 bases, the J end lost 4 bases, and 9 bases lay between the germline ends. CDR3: CASSFTESTEAFF. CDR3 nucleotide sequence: TGTGCCAGCAGCTTTACGGAGAGCACTGAAGCTTTCTTT.

CDR3: CASSGSGFPSGNTIYF. DNA for the CDR3: TGTGCCAGCAGTGGGTCAGGGTTCCCCTCTGGAAACACCATATATTTT. The V gene is TRBV28, the J gene TRBJ1-3, with D perhaps TRBD1 (5 bases). CDR3 length equals 16 residues. V was shortened by 5 bases and J by 0 bases, with 14 bases between the two germline ends. Germline V gene sequence: CDR1 MDHEN, CDR2 SYDVKM.

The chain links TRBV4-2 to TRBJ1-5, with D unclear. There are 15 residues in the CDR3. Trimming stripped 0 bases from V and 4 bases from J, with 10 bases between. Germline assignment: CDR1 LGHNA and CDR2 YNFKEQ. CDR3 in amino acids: CASSQDNGYNQPQHF. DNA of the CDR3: TGTGCCAGCAGCCAAGATAACGGTTATAATCAGCCCCAGCATTTT.

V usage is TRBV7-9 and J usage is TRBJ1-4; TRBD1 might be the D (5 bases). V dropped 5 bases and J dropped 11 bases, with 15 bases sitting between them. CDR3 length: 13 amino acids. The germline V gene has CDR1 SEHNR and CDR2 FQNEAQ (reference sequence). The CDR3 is CASSPLGGWKLFF. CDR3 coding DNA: TGTGCCAGCAGCCCCTTGGGGGGTTGGAAACTGTTTTTT. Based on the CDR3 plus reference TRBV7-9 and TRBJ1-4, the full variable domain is DTGVSQNPRHKITKRGQNVTFRCDPISEHNRLYWYRQTLGQGPEFLTYFQNEAQLEKSRLLSDRFSAERPKGSFSTLEIQRTEQGDSAMYLCASSPLGGWKLFFGSGTQLSVL.

The DNA of the CDR3 is TGTGCCAGCAGTCTTCCTAACTTCTTCTACGAGCAGTACTTC. Translation gives CASSLPNFFYEQYF. The chain links TRBV6-4 to TRBJ2-7; D gene unclear. Trimming removed 5 bases at V and 3 bases at J, with 14 bases between. Germline CDR1 and CDR2: MRHNA and SNTAGT. The CDR3 consists of 14 residues.

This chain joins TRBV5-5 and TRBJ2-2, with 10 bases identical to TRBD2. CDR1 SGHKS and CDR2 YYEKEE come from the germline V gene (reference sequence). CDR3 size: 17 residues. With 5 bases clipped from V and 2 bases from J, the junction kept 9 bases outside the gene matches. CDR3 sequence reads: CASSERLAGYNTGELFF. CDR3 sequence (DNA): TGTGCCAGCAGTGAGAGACTAGCGGGTTACAACACCGGGGAGCTGTTTTTT. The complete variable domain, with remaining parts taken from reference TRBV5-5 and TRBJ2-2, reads DAGVTQSPTHLIKTRGQQVTLRCSPISGHKSVSWYQQVLGQGPQFIFQYYEKEERGRGNFPDRFSARQFPNYSSELNVNALLLGDSALYLCASSERLAGYNTGELFFGEGSRLTVL.

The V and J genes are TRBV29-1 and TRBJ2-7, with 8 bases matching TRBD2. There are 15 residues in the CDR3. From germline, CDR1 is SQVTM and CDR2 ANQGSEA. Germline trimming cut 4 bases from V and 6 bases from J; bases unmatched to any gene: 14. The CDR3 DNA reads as TGCAGCGTTGCACCTAGGACTAGCAGGGTCGGCGAGCAGTACTTC. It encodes CSVAPRTSRVGEQYF.

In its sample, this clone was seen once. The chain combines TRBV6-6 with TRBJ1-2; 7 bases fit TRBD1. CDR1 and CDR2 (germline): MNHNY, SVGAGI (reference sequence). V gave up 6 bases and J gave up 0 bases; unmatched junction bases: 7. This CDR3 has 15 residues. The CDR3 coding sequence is TGTGCCAGCAGCCACACGACAGGGTCTAACTATGGCTACACCTTC. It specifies CASSHTTGSNYGYTF.